This note documents a single T cell receptor beta chain sequence. This specimen belongs to a study of blood T cell repertoires in COVID-19. Study-level information: Material from acute and convalescent COVID-19 was sourced from the United States, Italy and Spain.

Trimming shortened V by 1 base and J by 0 bases, and 4 bases separated the two germline ends. Germline CDR1 and CDR2: SGDLS and YYNGEE. This CDR3 region has 13 residues. As originally analysed: By means of reference gene primer amplification, nucleated cell counts were estimated. TCRdb's copy holds only in-frame clones and misses some; the assay was immunoSEQ multiplex PCR. The V and J calls and clone size come from that table; D and trimming were worked out from the DNA. This sample has 160,000 or so clones, with roughly 88% found just once. The chain carries TRBV9 and TRBJ1-1; D not resolved. Specimen: PBMCs or T cells enriched from blood (not recorded which). This sequence originates from a woman aged 50 to 60 who had recovered from COVID-19. CDR3 amino acids: CASSVSMNTEAFF. The CDR3 coding sequence is TGTGCCAGCAGCGTATCCATGAACACTGAAGCTTTCTTT. The whole variable domain, remainder taken from reference TRBV9 and TRBJ1-1, is DSGVTQTPKHLITATGQRVTLRCSPRSGDLSVYWYQQSLDQGLQFLIQYYNGEERAKGNILERFSAQQFPDLHSELNLSSLELGDSALYFCASSVSMNTEAFFGQGTRLTVV.